A single TCR beta chain is shown here with its context. This entry is derived from a study of blood T cells in healthy people across ages. Then a second PCR, running roughly 7 to 11 cycles, was carried out with a sample-barcoded 5' primer and a J-beta primer mix. MiXCR, applied by TCRdb to the 5' RACE reads, yields one record per CDR3 protein. This table holds around 620,000 distinct CDR3 sequences, roughly 28% found once. The CDR3 length is 13 residues. The germline V gene has CDR1 GTSNPN and CDR2 SVGIG (reference sequence). Trimming took 3 bases from V and 6 from J; bases not matched to a gene: 5. J is TRBJ1-2 and V is TRBV30; TRBD1 matches at 9 bases. The sequenced sample consisted of blood. This TCR was sampled from a woman aged 70-85 years in good health. The DNA for the CDR3 is TGTGCCTGGAGCGGAAGGACAGGGGATGGCTACACCTTC. It translates to CAWSGRTGDGYTF.